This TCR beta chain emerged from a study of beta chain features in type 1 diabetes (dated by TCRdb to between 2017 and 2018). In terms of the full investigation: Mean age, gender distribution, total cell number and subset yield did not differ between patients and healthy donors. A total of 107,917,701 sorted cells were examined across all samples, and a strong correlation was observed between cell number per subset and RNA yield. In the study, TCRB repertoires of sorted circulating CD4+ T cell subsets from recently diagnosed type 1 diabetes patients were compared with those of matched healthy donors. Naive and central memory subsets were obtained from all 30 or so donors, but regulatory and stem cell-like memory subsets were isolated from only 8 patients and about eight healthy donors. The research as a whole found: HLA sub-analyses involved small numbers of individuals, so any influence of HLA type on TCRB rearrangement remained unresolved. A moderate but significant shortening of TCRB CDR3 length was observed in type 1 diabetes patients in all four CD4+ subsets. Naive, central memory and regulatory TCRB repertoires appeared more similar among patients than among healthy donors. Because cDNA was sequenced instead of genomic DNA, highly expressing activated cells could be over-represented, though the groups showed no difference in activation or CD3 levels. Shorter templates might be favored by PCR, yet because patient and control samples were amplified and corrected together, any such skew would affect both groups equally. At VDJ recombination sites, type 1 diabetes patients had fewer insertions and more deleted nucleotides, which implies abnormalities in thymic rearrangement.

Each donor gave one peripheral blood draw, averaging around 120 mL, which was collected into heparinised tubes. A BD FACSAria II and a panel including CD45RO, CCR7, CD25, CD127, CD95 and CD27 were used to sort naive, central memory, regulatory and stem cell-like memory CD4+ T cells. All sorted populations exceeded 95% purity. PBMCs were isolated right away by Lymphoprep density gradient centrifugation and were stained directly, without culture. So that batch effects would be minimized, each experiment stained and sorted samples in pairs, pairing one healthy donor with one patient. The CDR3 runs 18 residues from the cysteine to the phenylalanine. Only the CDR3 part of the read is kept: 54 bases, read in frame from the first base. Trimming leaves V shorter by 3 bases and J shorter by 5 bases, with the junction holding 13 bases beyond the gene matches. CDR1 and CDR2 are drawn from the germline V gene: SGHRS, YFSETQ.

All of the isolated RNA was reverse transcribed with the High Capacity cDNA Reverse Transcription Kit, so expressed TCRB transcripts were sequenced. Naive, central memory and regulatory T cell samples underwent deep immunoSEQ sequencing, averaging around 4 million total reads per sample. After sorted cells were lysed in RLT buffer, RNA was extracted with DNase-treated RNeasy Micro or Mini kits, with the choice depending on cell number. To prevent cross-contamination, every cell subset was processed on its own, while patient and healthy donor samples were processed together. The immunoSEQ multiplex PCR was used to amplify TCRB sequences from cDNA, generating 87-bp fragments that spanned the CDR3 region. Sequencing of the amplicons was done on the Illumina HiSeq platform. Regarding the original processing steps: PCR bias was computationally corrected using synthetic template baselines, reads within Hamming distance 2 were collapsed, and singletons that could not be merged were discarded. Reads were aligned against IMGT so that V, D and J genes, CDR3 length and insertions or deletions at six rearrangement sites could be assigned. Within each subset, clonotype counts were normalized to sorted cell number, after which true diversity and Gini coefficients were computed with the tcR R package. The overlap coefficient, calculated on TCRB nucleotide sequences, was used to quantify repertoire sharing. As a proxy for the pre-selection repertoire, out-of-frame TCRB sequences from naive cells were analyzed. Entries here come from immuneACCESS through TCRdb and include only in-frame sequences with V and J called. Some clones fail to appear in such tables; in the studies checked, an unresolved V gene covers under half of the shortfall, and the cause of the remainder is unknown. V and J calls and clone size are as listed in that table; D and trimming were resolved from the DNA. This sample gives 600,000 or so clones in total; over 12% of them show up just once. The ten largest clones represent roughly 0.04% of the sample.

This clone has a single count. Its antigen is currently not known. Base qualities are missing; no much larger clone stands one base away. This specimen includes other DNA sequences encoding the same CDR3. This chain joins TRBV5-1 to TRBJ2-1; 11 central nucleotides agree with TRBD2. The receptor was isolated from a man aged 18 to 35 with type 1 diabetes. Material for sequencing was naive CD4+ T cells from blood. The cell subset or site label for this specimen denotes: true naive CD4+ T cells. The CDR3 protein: CASSWKLAGAPRNNEQFF. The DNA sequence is TGCGCCAGCAGCTGGAAACTAGCGGGAGCCCCCAGGAACAATGAGCAGTTCTTC.